This is a list of T cell receptor beta chains from one sample in a study of T cell clonotyping in hematopoietic cell transplantation. The table came from immunoSEQ multiplex PCR; TCRdb's copy has only in-frame clones and leaves some out. The profile shows some 27,000 clones, around 82% of them singletons. Here the sequenced sample was peripheral blood mononuclear cells, taken before stem cell transplant. The receptors originated from a man aged 40-49 years with acute myeloid leukemia. Some clones in this sample may be carry-over from other donors' samples. Both conserved end residues are part of each CDR3. The D gene is left open where the match is weak. A clone size is listed for some rows: how often the clone was seen (once, few, many), or a class if it is expanded.

J,D,size,V,CDR3,DNA
TRBJ1-2,-,once,TRBV7-8,CASSLSGGPGTNYGYTF,TGTGCCAGCAGCTTATCCGGGGGGCCGGGGACAAACTATGGCTACACCTTC
TRBJ2-7,-,-,TRBV11-1,CASSPYLSTVPPYEQYF,TGTGCCAGCAGCCCCTATCTGTCTACCGTACCCCCCTACGAGCAGTACTTC
TRBJ1-1,-,-,TRBV10-3,CAIRPGTLNTEAFF,TGTGCCATCAGGCCCGGGACACTAAACACTGAAGCTTTCTTT
TRBJ1-5,TRBD1,-,TRBV4-2,CASSQIGQGASSNQPQHF,TGTGCCAGCAGCCAAATAGGACAGGGGGCAAGTAGCAATCAGCCCCAGCATTTT
TRBJ2-7,TRBD2,-,TRBV27,CASSWSSGVGQYF,TGTGCCAGCAGTTGGTCTAGCGGGGTCGGGCAGTACTTC
TRBJ1-3,-,few,TRBV11-2,CASSLIASGNTIYF,TGTGCCAGCAGCTTAATCGCCTCTGGAAACACCATATATTTT
TRBJ2-7,-,-,TRBV28,CASSWVGYEQYF,TGTGCCAGCAGTTGGGTGGGGTACGAGCAGTACTTC
TRBJ1-5,-,once,TRBV30,CAWRGGFNQPQHF,TGTGCCTGGAGGGGGGGTTTTAATCAGCCCCAGCATTTT
TRBJ1-1,-,-,TRBV11-2,CASSLDWGSEAFF,TGTGCCAGCAGCTTAGATTGGGGGTCTGAAGCTTTCTTT
TRBJ1-1,-,-,TRBV20-1,CSANPNTEAFF,TGCAGTGCTAACCCTAACACTGAAGCTTTCTTT
TRBJ1-1,-,-,TRBV19,CASSILSWGTEAFF,TGTGCCAGTAGTATCCTCTCTTGGGGCACTGAAGCTTTCTTT
TRBJ1-6,TRBD1,few,TRBV2,CASSTSTGVTGSPLHF,TGTGCCAGCAGTACCTCTACAGGGGTAACTGGTTCACCCCTCCACTTT
TRBJ1-4,-,few,TRBV2,CASSVSHGTSEKLFF,TGTGCCAGCAGTGTTAGCCACGGGACGAGTGAAAAACTGTTTTTT
TRBJ2-4,-,-,TRBV28,CASSLLSLAKNIQYF,TGTGCCAGCAGTTTACTCTCCCTTGCCAAAAACATTCAGTACTTC
TRBJ1-5,-,-,TRBV6-1,CASSPDRLAQPQHF,TGTGCCAGCAGCCCCGACAGGCTGGCTCAGCCCCAGCATTTT
TRBJ2-5,TRBD1,-,TRBV5-1,CASSLRDRQETQYF,TGCGCCAGCAGCCTACGGGACAGACAAGAGACCCAGTACTTC
TRBJ2-2,TRBD2,-,TRBV11-3,CASSLGSGLATSGELFF,TGTGCCAGCAGCTTAGGTAGCGGACTAGCGACATCCGGGGAGCTGTTTTTT
TRBJ2-2,-,-,TRBV14,CASSQDSFGELFF,TGTGCCAGCAGCCAAGACAGCTTCGGGGAGCTGTTTTTT
TRBJ2-5,TRBD2,-,TRBV11-3,CATASGGIQETQYF,TGTGCGACCGCGAGCGGGGGGATCCAAGAGACCCAGTACTTC
TRBJ1-1,-,-,TRBV7-3,CASSLLGPGYTEAFF,TGTGCCAGCTCGTTGCTGGGACCTGGTTACACTGAAGCTTTCTTT
TRBJ2-7,-,-,TRBV5-1,CASSPRDLAYEQYF,TGCGCCAGCAGCCCACGGGACTTAGCCTACGAGCAGTACTTC
TRBJ2-7,-,-,TRBV27,CASSPTFFDEQYF,TGTGCCAGCAGCCCGACTTTTTTCGACGAGCAGTACTTC
TRBJ2-5,TRBD1,-,TRBV6-5,CASSYGTGGETQYF,TGTGCCAGCAGTTACGGGACAGGCGGGGAGACCCAGTACTTC
TRBJ2-5,-,-,TRBV13,CASSPGLGSTGGQETQYF,TGTGCCAGCAGCCCAGGACTAGGATCGACAGGTGGTCAGGAGACCCAGTACTTC
TRBJ1-1,-,-,TRBV19,CASSLGRTEAFF,TGTGCCAGTAGTCTAGGACGAACGGAAGCTTTCTTT
TRBJ2-2,TRBD2,-,TRBV7-2,CASSLASSGGVNSGELFF,TGTGCCAGCAGCTTAGCCTCTAGCGGGGGTGTGAACTCCGGGGAGCTGTTTTTT
TRBJ2-1,-,-,TRBV7-2,CASSLEGFSYNEQFF,TGTGCCAGCAGCTTAGAAGGGTTCTCCTACAATGAGCAGTTCTTC
TRBJ1-2,-,-,TRBV7-9,CASSGRRDNYGYTF,TGTGCCAGCAGCGGACGGAGAGATAACTATGGCTACACCTTC
TRBJ1-1,-,-,TRBV9,CASSVGGVDTEAFF,TGTGCCAGCAGCGTCGGAGGGGTTGATACTGAAGCTTTCTTT
TRBJ1-2,TRBD1,-,TRBV30,CAWGTGVYGYGYTF,TGTGCCTGGGGGACAGGGGTTTACGGCTATGGCTACACCTTC
TRBJ2-5,TRBD2,-,TRBV6-5,CASSKVLADQETQYF,TGTGCCAGCAGCAAGGTGCTAGCGGATCAAGAGACCCAGTACTTC
TRBJ2-3,TRBD2,-,TRBV5-1,CASSLGLAVHDTQYF,TGCGCCAGCAGCTTGGGACTAGCGGTTCATGATACGCAGTATTTT
TRBJ2-6,-,-,TRBV19,CASSIIPGANVLTF,TGTGCCAGTAGTATAATCCCTGGGGCCAACGTCCTGACTTTC
TRBJ2-4,-,-,TRBV9,CASTRGVGALAKNIQYF,TGTGCCAGCACCCGGGGCGTTGGGGCTCTGGCCAAAAACATTCAGTACTTC
TRBJ2-1,TRBD2,few,TRBV7-7,CAISSGRGQFF,TGTGCTATATCTAGCGGGAGGGGGCAGTTCTTC
TRBJ2-5,TRBD1,-,TRBV10-3,CAISDPGQGPETQYF,TGTGCCATCAGTGATCCGGGACAGGGTCCTGAGACCCAGTACTTC
TRBJ2-3,-,-,TRBV7-3,CASSLGAKGRADTQYF,TGTGCCAGCAGCCTGGGTGCGAAGGGGCGGGCAGATACGCAGTATTTT
TRBJ1-6,-,-,TRBV21-1,CARNLAGPYNSPLHF,TGTGCCAGAAACCTAGCGGGACCGTATAATTCACCCCTCCACTTT
TRBJ2-7,TRBD2,few,TRBV7-2,CASSLHGLAGYEQYF,TGTGCCAGCAGCCTGCACGGGCTAGCGGGCTACGAGCAGTACTTC
TRBJ1-3,-,few,TRBV6-5,CASSYSGGSSGNTIYF,TGTGCCAGCAGTTACTCGGGGGGGAGCTCTGGAAACACCATATATTTT
TRBJ1-1,-,-,TRBV6-5,CASSYSGAGNTEAFF,TGTGCCAGCAGTTACTCAGGGGCAGGAAACACTGAAGCTTTCTTT
TRBJ2-7,-,-,TRBV30,CAWSVRGMQYF,TGTGCCTGGAGTGTACGAGGGATGCAGTACTTC
TRBJ1-2,-,once,TRBV7-2,CASSPQKGRGYTF,TGTGCCAGCAGCCCGCAAAAGGGACGCGGCTACACCTTC
TRBJ1-5,TRBD1,-,TRBV7-9,CASSPQGDFNQPQHF,TGTGCCAGCAGCCCACAGGGGGATTTCAATCAGCCCCAGCATTTT
TRBJ2-2,TRBD2,few,TRBV7-8,CASSFLSGLESGELFF,TGTGCCAGCAGCTTCCTTAGCGGGCTCGAATCCGGGGAGCTGTTTTTT
TRBJ1-1,TRBD1,-,TRBV5-8,CASTLNTGGHIMNTEAFF,TGTGCCAGCACCTTAAACACAGGGGGCCATATCATGAACACTGAAGCTTTCTTT
TRBJ2-1,-,-,TRBV5-1,CASSLGGTGTGGSYNEQFF,TGCGCCAGCAGCTTGGGGGGAACAGGGACGGGAGGATCCTACAATGAGCAGTTCTTC
TRBJ1-2,TRBD1,-,TRBV28,CASSLIFGTGGDYGYTF,TGTGCCAGCAGTCTCATATTCGGGACAGGGGGAGACTATGGCTACACCTTC
TRBJ1-1,-,few,TRBV19,CASSIAWGAGPNTEAFF,TGTGCCAGTAGTATAGCTTGGGGTGCAGGGCCGAACACTGAAGCTTTCTTT
TRBJ1-2,-,-,TRBV5-4,CASSLANGPGFF,TGTGCCAGCAGCTTGGCCAACGGTCCGGGCTTCTTC
TRBJ2-2,-,-,TRBV29-1,CSVPWGGGELFF,TGCAGCGTTCCCTGGGGCGGCGGGGAGCTGTTTTTT
TRBJ1-5,-,few,TRBV6-5,CASSLGAGSNQPQHF,TGTGCCAGCAGCTTGGGGGCGGGTAGCAATCAGCCCCAGCATTTT
TRBJ2-7,-,-,TRBV5-6,CASSLEGVAYEQYF,TGTGCCAGCAGCTTGGAAGGGGTGGCCTACGAGCAGTACTTC
TRBJ1-1,-,-,TRBV28,CASSLTTGYTEAFF,TGTGCCAGCAGTTTAACAACGGGGTACACTGAAGCTTTCTTT